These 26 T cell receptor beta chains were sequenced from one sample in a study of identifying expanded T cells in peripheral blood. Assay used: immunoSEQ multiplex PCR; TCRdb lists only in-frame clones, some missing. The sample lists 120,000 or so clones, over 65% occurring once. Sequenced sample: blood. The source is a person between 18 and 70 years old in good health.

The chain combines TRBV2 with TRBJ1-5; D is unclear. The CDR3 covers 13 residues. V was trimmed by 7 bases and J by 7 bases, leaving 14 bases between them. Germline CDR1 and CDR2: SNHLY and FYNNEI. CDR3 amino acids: CASKGSLYQPQHF. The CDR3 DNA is TGTGCCAGCAAGGGAAGTCTCTACCAGCCCCAGCATTTT.

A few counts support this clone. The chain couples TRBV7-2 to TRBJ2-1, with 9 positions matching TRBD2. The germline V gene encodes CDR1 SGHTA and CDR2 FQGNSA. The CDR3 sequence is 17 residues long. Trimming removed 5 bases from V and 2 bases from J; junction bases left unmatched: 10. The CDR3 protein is CASSPSYIAGAYNEQFF. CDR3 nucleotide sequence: TGTGCCAGCAGCCCTAGTTATATAGCGGGGGCCTACAATGAGCAGTTCTTC.

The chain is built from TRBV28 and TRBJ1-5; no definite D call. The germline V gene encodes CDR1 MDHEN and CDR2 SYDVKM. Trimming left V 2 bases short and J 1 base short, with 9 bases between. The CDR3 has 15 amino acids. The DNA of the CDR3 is TGTGCCAGCAGTTTAAACGGAAGGAGCAATCAGCCCCAGCATTTT. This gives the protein CASSLNGRSNQPQHF.

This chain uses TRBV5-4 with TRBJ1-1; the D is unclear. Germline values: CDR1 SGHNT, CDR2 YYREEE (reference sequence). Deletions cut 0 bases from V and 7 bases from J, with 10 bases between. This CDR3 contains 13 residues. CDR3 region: CASSLVRSGEAFF. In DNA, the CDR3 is TGTGCCAGCAGCTTGGTAAGGTCGGGTGAAGCTTTCTTT.

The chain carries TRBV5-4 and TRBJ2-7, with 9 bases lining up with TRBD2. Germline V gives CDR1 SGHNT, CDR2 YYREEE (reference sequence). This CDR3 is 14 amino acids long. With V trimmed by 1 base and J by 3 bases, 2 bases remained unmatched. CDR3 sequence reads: CASSLSSGDYEQYF. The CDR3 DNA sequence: TGTGCCAGCAGCTTGTCTAGCGGGGACTACGAGCAGTACTTC. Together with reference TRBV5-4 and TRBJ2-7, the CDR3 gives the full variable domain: ETGVTQSPTHLIKTRGQQVTLRCSSQSGHNTVSWYQQALGQGPQFIFQYYREEENGRGNFPPRFSGLQFPNYSSELNVNALELDDSALYLCASSLSSGDYEQYFGPGTRLTVT.

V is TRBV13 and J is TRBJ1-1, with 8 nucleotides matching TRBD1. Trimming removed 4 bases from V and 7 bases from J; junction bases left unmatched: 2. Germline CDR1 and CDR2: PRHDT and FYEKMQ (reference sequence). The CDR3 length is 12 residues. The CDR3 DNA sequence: TGTGCCAGCAGCTCGGGACAGGATGAAGCTTTCTTT. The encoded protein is CASSSGQDEAFF.

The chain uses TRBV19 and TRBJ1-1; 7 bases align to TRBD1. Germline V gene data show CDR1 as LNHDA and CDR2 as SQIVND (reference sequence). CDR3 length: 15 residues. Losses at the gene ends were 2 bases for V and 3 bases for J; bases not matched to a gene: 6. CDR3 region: CASSIRGGADTEAFF. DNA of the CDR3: TGTGCCAGTAGTATAAGAGGGGGCGCGGACACTGAAGCTTTCTTT.

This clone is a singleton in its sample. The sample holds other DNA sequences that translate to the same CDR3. The CDR3 protein is CASSQGRGRNTEAFF. DNA of the CDR3: TGCGCCAGCAGCCAAGGTCGAGGGAGGAACACTGAAGCTTTCTTT. J is TRBJ1-1 and V is TRBV4-3, with D unresolved. Deletions cut 1 base from V and 1 base from J, with 10 bases between. CDR3 length: 15 amino acids. Looked up from germline, CDR1 is LGHNA and CDR2 is YSLEER.

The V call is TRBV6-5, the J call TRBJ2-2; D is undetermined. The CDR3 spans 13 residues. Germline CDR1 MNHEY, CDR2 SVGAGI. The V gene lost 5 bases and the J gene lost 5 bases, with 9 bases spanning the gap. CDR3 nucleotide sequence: TGTGCCAGCAGTCTCAGGTCTACCGGGGAGCTGTTTTTT. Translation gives CASSLRSTGELFF.

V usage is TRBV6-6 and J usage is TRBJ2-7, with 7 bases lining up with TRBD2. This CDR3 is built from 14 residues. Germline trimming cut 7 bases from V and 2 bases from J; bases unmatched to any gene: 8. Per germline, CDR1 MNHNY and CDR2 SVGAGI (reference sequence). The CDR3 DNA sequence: TGTGCCAGCATCCTGGGGAGGGGTACCTACGAGCAGTACTTC. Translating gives CASILGRGTYEQYF.

The CDR3 DNA reads as TGCAGCGGGGGGGGACAGACAGCTGAAGCTTTCTTT. It yields the protein CSGGGQTAEAFF. This sequence joins TRBV29-1 and TRBJ1-1; TRBD1 matches 7 bases. The germline V gene has CDR1 SQVTM and CDR2 ANQGSEA. The junction had 8 bases not matched to a gene; V was cut back by 7 bases and J by 6 bases. The CDR3 runs 12 residues.

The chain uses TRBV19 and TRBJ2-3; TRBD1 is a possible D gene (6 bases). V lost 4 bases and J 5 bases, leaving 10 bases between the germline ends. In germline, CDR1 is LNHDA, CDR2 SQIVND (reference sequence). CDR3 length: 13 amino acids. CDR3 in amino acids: CASSTQGRDTQYF. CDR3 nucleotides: TGTGCCAGTAGTACCCAGGGGAGAGATACGCAGTATTTT.

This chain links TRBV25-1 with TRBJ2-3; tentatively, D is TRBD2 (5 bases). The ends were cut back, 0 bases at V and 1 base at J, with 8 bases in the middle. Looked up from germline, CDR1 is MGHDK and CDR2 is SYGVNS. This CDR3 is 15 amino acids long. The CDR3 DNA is TGTGCCAGCAGTGAATATGAAGCGGGCACAGATACGCAGTATTTT. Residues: CASSEYEAGTDTQYF.

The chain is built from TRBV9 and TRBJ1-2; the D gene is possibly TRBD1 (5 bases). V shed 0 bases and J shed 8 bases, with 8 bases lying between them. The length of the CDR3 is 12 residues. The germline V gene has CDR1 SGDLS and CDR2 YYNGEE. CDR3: CASSVGQFGYTF. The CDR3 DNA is TGTGCCAGCAGCGTAGGACAGTTCGGCTACACCTTC.

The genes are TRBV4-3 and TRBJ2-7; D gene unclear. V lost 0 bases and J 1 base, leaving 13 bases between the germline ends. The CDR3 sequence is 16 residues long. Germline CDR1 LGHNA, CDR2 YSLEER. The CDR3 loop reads CASSQDRIVESYEQYF. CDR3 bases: TGCGCCAGCAGCCAAGATCGTATAGTTGAATCCTACGAGCAGTACTTC.

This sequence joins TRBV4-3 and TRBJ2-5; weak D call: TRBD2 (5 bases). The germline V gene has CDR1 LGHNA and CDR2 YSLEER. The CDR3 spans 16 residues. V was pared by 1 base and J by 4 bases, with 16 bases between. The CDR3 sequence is CASSQGQADETETQYF. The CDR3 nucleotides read TGCGCCAGCAGCCAAGGTCAAGCGGACGAAACAGAGACCCAGTACTTC.

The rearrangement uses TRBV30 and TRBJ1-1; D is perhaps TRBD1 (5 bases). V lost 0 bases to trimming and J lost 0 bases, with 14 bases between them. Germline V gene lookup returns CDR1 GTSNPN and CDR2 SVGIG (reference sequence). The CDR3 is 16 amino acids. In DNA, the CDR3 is TGTGCCTGGAGTGTAGTGGGGGGGACCATGAACACTGAAGCTTTCTTT. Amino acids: CAWSVVGGTMNTEAFF.

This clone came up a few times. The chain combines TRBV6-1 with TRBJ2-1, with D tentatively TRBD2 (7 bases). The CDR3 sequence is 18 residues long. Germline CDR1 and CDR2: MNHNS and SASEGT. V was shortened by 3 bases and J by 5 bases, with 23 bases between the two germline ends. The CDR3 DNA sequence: TGTGCCAGCAGTGACTACGGCATGCGGGGGCTTTTCAACAATGAGCAGTTCTTC. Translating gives CASSDYGMRGLFNNEQFF.

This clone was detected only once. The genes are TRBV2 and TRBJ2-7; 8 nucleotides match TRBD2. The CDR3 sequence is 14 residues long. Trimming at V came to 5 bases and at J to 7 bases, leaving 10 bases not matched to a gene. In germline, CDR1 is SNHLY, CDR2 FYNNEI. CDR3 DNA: TGTGCCAGCAGTCGGGTAGCGGGGAAGTGGGAGCAGTACTTC. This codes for CASSRVAGKWEQYF.

The CDR3 loop is CAYSRQTIYQPQHF. The CDR3 nucleotides read TGTGCCTACAGTAGACAAACTATATATCAGCCCCAGCATTTT. This chain uses TRBV30 with TRBJ1-5, with D hard to call. V was trimmed by 7 bases and J by 5 bases, leaving 18 bases between them. Germline V gene lookup returns CDR1 GTSNPN and CDR2 SVGIG (reference sequence). This CDR3 has 14 residues.

DNA for the CDR3: TGTGCCATCAGTGAGGTGAATGGGGGTGTAGATGGCTACACCTTC. Protein: CAISEVNGGVDGYTF. This chain connects TRBV10-3 to TRBJ1-2; tentative D call: TRBD1 (5 bases). Trimming stripped 2 bases from V and 6 bases from J, with 16 bases between. This CDR3 region has 15 residues. The germline gives CDR1 ENHRY, CDR2 SYGVKD.

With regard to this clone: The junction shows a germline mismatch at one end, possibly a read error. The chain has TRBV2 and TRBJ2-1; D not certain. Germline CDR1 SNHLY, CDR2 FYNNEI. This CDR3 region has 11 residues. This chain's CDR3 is CASNEWPPGIF. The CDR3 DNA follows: TGTGCCAGCAATGAATGGCCCCCTGGGATCTTC.

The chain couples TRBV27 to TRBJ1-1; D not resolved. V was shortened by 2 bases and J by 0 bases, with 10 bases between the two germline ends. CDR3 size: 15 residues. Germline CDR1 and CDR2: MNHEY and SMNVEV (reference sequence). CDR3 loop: CASSLRGSMNTEAFF. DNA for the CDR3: TGTGCCAGCAGTTTACGGGGATCCATGAACACTGAAGCTTTCTTT.

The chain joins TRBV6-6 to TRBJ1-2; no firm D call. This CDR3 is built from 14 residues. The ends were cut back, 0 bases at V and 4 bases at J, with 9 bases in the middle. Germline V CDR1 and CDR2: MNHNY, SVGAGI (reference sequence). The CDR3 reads CASSYSSGSYGYTF. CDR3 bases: TGTGCCAGCAGTTACTCATCGGGCAGCTATGGCTACACCTTC.

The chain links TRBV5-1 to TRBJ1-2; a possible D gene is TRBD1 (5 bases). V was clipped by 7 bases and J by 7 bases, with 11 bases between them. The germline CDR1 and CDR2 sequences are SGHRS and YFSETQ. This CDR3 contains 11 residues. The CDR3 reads CASGGSGGYTF. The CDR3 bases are TGCGCCAGCGGGGGGTCTGGTGGCTACACCTTC.

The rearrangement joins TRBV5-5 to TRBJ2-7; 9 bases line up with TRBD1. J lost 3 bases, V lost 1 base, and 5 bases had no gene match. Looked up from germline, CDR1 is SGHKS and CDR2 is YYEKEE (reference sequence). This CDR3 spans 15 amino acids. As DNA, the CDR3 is TGTGCCAGCAGCTTGCAAGGGGGACAGGGCTACGAGCAGTACTTC. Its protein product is CASSLQGGQGYEQYF. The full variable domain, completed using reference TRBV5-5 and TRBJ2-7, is DAGVTQSPTHLIKTRGQQVTLRCSPISGHKSVSWYQQVLGQGPQFIFQYYEKEERGRGNFPDRFSARQFPNYSSELNVNALLLGDSALYLCASSLQGGQGYEQYFGPGTRLTVT.